This entry lists 23 T cell receptor beta chains sequenced from one sample in a study of T cell responses to AZD1222 COVID-19 vaccine. Clones were sequenced by immunoSEQ multiplex PCR, and TCRdb holds only the in-frame ones, with some missing. The table shows some 130,000 clones, with 80% to 90% occurring only once. The sequences come from peripheral blood, collected on day 0 of AZD1222 vaccination. All receptors come from an adult in good health.

This chain connects TRBV5-1 to TRBJ2-7; 13 bases line up with TRBD2. Germline V gene lookup returns CDR1 SGHRS and CDR2 YFSETQ. V shed 7 bases, J shed 5 bases, and the junction held 12 bases outside the gene matches. This CDR3 region has 16 residues. In DNA, the CDR3 is TGCGCCAGCGCCGGAAGACTAGCGGGAGGAGCCAACGAGCAGTACTTC. Its protein is CASAGRLAGGANEQYF.

In nucleotides, the CDR3 is TGTGCCAGCAGTTACGATAGGTTTTCACAAGAGACCCAGTACTTC. It yields the protein CASSYDRFSQETQYF. The V and J genes are TRBV6-7 and TRBJ2-5; D gene uncertain. Being an ORF, TRBV6-7 has a function that is uncertain. Trimming cost V 2 bases and J 2 bases, with 12 bases left between them. This CDR3 is built from 15 residues.

The V call is TRBV29-1, the J call TRBJ2-3; 11 bases agree with TRBD2. Germline assignment: CDR1 SQVTM and CDR2 ANQGSEA. The trim removed 6 bases at V and 2 bases at J, leaving 1 base unmatched. The CDR3 is 13 residues long. CDR3 nucleotides: TGCAGCGTGACTAGCGGGAACACAGATACGCAGTATTTT. Amino acid sequence: CSVTSGNTDTQYF.

The genes are TRBV11-2 and TRBJ2-5; D gene ambiguous. Trimming shortened V by 5 bases and J by 7 bases, and 11 bases separated the two germline ends. This CDR3 has 12 amino acids. The germline gives CDR1 SGHAT, CDR2 FQNNGV. DNA for the CDR3: TGTGCCAGCAGCCGCCTGGGCAGGACCCAGTACTTC. The encoded protein is CASSRLGRTQYF.

The chain carries TRBV3-1 (or the pseudogene TRBV3-2) and TRBJ1-6, with D unresolved. Trimming shortened V by 4 bases and J by 8 bases, and 12 bases separated the two germline ends. The CDR3 has 14 residues. Per germline, CDR1 LGHDT and CDR2 YNNKEL (reference sequence). The CDR3: CASSPTARDSPLHF. The CDR3 DNA is TGTGCCAGCAGCCCCACGGCCCGGGATTCACCCCTCCACTTT.

V and J are TRBV7-8 and TRBJ2-1; D may be TRBD2 (6 bases). Deletions cut 5 bases from V and 3 bases from J, with 14 bases between. The V gene's germline CDR1 is SGHVS and CDR2 FQNEAQ. The CDR3 has 15 amino acids. The CDR3 DNA reads TGTGCCAGCAGCCCTGCGGGATCACTCTACAATGAGCAGTTCTTC. It translates to CASSPAGSLYNEQFF.

The J gene is TRBJ1-5, the V gene TRBV19, with TRBD1 as a possible D gene (5 bases). Germline lookup yields CDR1 LNHDA and CDR2 SQIVND (reference sequence). The V and J ends lost 0 bases and 3 bases respectively, with 12 bases between them. The CDR3 loop spans 16 amino acids. The CDR3 reads CASSIDQGTLNQPQHF. CDR3 DNA: TGTGCCAGTAGTATAGATCAAGGGACCCTCAATCAGCCCCAGCATTTT. The full variable domain, in which reference TRBV19 and TRBJ1-5 provide the parts outside the CDR3, is DGGITQSPKYLFRKEGQNVTLSCEQNLNHDAMYWYRQDPGQGLRLIYYSQIVNDFQKGDIAEGYSVSREKKESFPLTVTSAQKNPTAFYLCASSIDQGTLNQPQHFGDGTRLSIL.

The V and J genes are TRBV9 and TRBJ2-1; 9 nucleotides line up with TRBD1. This CDR3 contains 16 residues. V lost 2 bases, J lost 3 bases, and 6 bases stayed unmatched. Germline V gene data show CDR1 as SGDLS and CDR2 as YYNGEE. The CDR3 is CASSVKTGQGYNEQFF. The CDR3 DNA reads TGTGCCAGCAGCGTGAAAACGGGACAGGGCTACAATGAGCAGTTCTTC.

The V gene is TRBV14, the J gene TRBJ2-1; unclear D gene. The CDR3 runs to 11 residues. Trimming stripped 5 bases from V and 8 bases from J, with 7 bases between. From germline, CDR1 is SGHDN and CDR2 FVKESK. DNA for the CDR3: TGTGCCAGCAGCGACTTTTATGAGCAGTTCTTC. This translates into CASSDFYEQFF.

The J gene is TRBJ2-3, the V gene TRBV5-1; 8 bases are a match to TRBD2. With V trimmed by 4 bases and J by 0 bases, 10 bases remained unmatched. Germline V gives CDR1 SGHRS, CDR2 YFSETQ. The CDR3 is 17 residues long. CDR3 in amino acids: CASSPRGGDYSTDTQYF. CDR3 coding DNA: TGCGCCAGCAGCCCCCGGGGGGGGGACTATAGCACAGATACGCAGTATTTT.

The chain couples TRBV10-3 to TRBJ2-7; D perhaps matches TRBD2 (6 bases). The CDR3 is 13 amino acids. Trimming pared 3 bases from V and 2 bases from J, leaving 8 bases between. Per the germline V gene, CDR1 is ENHRY and CDR2 is SYGVKD. CDR3 amino acids: CAISDGGPYEQYF. CDR3 in DNA: TGTGCCATCAGTGACGGGGGACCCTACGAGCAGTACTTC.

The gene calls are TRBV25-1 and TRBJ2-1; 7 bases are a match to TRBD2. CDR3 length: 13 amino acids. With V trimmed by 8 bases and J by 7 bases, 8 bases remained unmatched. Per the germline V gene, CDR1 is MGHDK and CDR2 is SYGVNS. The CDR3 DNA is TGTGCCAGCCGGGGGGAGGAGTGGAATGAGCAGTTCTTC. It is translated as CASRGEEWNEQFF.

Note on this clone: An end of the junction differs from the germline gene, which may be a read error. CDR3 sequence reads: CASSPNGDPYEQYF. CDR3 in DNA: TGTGCTAGCAGCCCCAATGGGGACCCCTACGAGCAGTACTTC. The chain employs TRBV7-7 and TRBJ2-7; the D call may be TRBD1 or TRBD2 (5 bases each). This CDR3 has 14 amino acids. Germline V gives CDR1 SSHAT, CDR2 FNYEAQ (reference sequence).

The rearrangement joins TRBV28 to TRBJ2-1; 8 nucleotides agree with TRBD1. The germline gives CDR1 MDHEN, CDR2 SYDVKM. After removal of 6 bases from V and 7 bases from J, the junction contained 8 bases not matched to a gene. The CDR3 is 14 residues long. Here the CDR3 reads CASRDRDRFNEQFF. In DNA form, the CDR3 reads TGTGCCAGCAGGGACAGGGATCGTTTTAATGAGCAGTTCTTC. Together with reference TRBV28 and TRBJ2-1, the CDR3 gives the full variable domain: DVKVTQSSRYLVKRTGEKVFLECVQDMDHENMFWYRQDPGLGLRLIYFSYDVKMKEKGDIPEGYSVSREKKERFSLILESASTNQTSMYLCASRDRDRFNEQFFGPGTRLTVL.

The CDR3 region has the DNA TGTGCTAGTGCCCTCTCTGGGGCCAACGTCCTGACTTTC. It yields the protein CASALSGANVLTF. The gene calls are TRBV12-5 and TRBJ2-6; D ambiguous. The germline gives CDR1 LGHNT, CDR2 FRNRAP. V lost 7 bases, J lost 0 bases, and 4 bases lay in between. The length of the CDR3 is 13 residues.

V gene TRBV11-2 combines with J gene TRBJ2-7, with a possible D match to TRBD2 (5 bases). This CDR3 region has 14 residues. Germline V gene sequence: CDR1 SGHAT, CDR2 FQNNGV. Trimming cost V 5 bases and J 3 bases, with 14 bases left between them. CDR3 nucleotides: TGTGCCAGCAGCCCGAGCGGACCATACTACGAGCAGTACTTC. Protein: CASSPSGPYYEQYF.

V is TRBV2 and J is TRBJ1-2, with no clear D. This CDR3 has 12 amino acids. Deletions cut 6 bases from V and 4 bases from J, with 9 bases between. Germline CDR1 is SNHLY and CDR2 is FYNNEI. CDR3 sequence reads: CASSDTPYGYTF. The CDR3 nucleotides read TGTGCCAGCAGCGACACCCCCTATGGCTACACCTTC.

The chain has TRBV15 and TRBJ2-1; D is perhaps TRBD1 or TRBD2 (6 bases each). In germline, CDR1 is LNHNV, CDR2 YYDKDF (reference sequence). The CDR3 sequence is 16 residues long. V shed 9 bases and J shed 0 bases, with 18 bases lying between them. CDR3 sequence (DNA): TGTGCCACAGCTTCCGGGGGCCTCCTCTCCTACAATGAGCAGTTCTTC. Amino acid sequence: CATASGGLLSYNEQFF. The variable domain in full, with the rest retrieved from reference TRBV15 and TRBJ2-1, is DAMVIQNPRYQVTQFGKPVTLSCSQTLNHNVMYWYQQKSSQAPKLLFHYYDKDFNNEADTPDNFQSRRPNTSFCFLDIRSPGLGDTAMYLCATASGGLLSYNEQFFGPGTRLTVL.

The chain has TRBV20-1 and TRBJ2-7; unclear D gene. Germline V gene sequence: CDR1 DFQATT, CDR2 SNEGSKA (reference sequence). Trimming shortened V by 3 bases and J by 0 bases, and 9 bases separated the two germline ends. The CDR3 spans 13 residues. This chain's CDR3 is CSASKDASYEQYF. In DNA, the CDR3 is TGCAGTGCTAGTAAGGACGCCTCCTACGAGCAGTACTTC.

The chain carries TRBV7-9 and TRBJ2-1; 7 positions agree with TRBD2. Germline V gene sequence: CDR1 SEHNR, CDR2 FQNEAQ (reference sequence). V lost 3 bases to trimming and J lost 7 bases; unmatched junction nucleotides: 12. CDR3 length equals 16 residues. In DNA form, the CDR3 reads TGTGCCAGCAGCTTCCTTCACGGAGGGAGGGCGAATGAGCAGTTCTTC. Protein sequence: CASSFLHGGRANEQFF. Combining the CDR3 with reference TRBV7-9 and TRBJ2-1 gives the whole variable domain DTGVSQNPRHKITKRGQNVTFRCDPISEHNRLYWYRQTLGQGPEFLTYFQNEAQLEKSRLLSDRFSAERPKGSFSTLEIQRTEQGDSAMYLCASSFLHGGRANEQFFGPGTRLTVL.

As DNA, the CDR3 is TGTGCTAGTGGCCGGGACTCAGATACGCAGTATTTT. Its translation is CASGRDSDTQYF. This rearrangement joins TRBV12-5 to TRBJ2-3; possible D gene TRBD2, 6 bases. The V and J ends lost 6 bases and 4 bases respectively, with 8 bases between them. CDR1 and CDR2 (germline): LGHNT, FRNRAP. The CDR3 sequence is 12 residues long.

The chain employs TRBV10-2 and TRBJ1-1; TRBD1 might be the D (6 bases). V was shortened by 8 bases and J by 6 bases, with 13 bases between the two germline ends. Germline V gives CDR1 WSHSY, CDR2 SAAADI. CDR3 length equals 12 residues. CDR3 bases: TGCGCCAGCGGCCGGGACACCGCTGAAGCTTTCTTT. Protein: CASGRDTAEAFF.

As regards this clone: Compared with germline, one end of the junction differs, possibly owing to a read error. The chain uses TRBV7-7 and TRBJ1-4; tentative D call: TRBD1 (5 bases). Germline assignment: CDR1 SSHAT and CDR2 FNYEAQ (reference sequence). The CDR3 covers 16 residues. In DNA, the CDR3 is TGTGCTAGCAGCTTAGGATCGGGGGGAATGGGTGAAAAACTGTTTTTT. Translated, it gives CASSLGSGGMGEKLFF.